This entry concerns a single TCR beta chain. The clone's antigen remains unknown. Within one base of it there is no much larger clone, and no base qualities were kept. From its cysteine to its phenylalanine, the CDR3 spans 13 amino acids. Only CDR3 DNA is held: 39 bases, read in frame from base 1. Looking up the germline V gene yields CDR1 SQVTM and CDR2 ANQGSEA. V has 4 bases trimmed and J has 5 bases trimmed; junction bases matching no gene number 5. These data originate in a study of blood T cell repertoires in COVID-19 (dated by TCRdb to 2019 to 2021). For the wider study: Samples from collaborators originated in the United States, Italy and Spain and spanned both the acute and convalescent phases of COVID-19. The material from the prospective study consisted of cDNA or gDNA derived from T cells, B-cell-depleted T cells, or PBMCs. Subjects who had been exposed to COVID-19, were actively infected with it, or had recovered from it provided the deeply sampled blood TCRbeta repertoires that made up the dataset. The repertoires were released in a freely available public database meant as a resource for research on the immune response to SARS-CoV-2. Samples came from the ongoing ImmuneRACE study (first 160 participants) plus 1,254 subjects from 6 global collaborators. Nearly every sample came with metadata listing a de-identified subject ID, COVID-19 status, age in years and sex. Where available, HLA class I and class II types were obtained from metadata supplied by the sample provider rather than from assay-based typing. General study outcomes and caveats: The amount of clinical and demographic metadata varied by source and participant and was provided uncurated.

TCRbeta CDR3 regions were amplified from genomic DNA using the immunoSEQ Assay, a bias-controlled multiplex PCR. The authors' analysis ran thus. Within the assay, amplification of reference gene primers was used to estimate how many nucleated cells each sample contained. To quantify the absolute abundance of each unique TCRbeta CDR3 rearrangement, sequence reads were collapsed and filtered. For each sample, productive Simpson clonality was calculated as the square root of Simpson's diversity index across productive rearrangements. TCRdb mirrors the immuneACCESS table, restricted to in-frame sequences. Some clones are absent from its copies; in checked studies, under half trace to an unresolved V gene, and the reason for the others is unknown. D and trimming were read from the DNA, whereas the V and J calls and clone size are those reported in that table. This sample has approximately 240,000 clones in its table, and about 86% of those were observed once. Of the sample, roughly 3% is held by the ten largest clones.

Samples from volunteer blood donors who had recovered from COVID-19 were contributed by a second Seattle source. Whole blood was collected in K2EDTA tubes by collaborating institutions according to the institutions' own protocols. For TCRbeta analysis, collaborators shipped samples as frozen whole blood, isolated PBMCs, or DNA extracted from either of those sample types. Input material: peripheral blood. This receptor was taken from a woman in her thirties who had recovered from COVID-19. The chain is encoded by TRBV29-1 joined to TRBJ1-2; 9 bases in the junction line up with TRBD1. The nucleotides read TGCAGCGTTGTGGGGACAGGGTTGTATGGCTACACCTTC. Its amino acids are CSVVGTGLYGYTF. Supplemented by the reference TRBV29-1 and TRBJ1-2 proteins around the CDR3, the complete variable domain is SAVISQKPSRDICQRGTSLTIQCQVDSQVTMMFWYRQQPGQSLTLIATANQGSEATYESGFVIDKFPISRPNLTFSTLTVSNMSPEDSSIYLCSVVGTGLYGYTFGSGTRLTVV.